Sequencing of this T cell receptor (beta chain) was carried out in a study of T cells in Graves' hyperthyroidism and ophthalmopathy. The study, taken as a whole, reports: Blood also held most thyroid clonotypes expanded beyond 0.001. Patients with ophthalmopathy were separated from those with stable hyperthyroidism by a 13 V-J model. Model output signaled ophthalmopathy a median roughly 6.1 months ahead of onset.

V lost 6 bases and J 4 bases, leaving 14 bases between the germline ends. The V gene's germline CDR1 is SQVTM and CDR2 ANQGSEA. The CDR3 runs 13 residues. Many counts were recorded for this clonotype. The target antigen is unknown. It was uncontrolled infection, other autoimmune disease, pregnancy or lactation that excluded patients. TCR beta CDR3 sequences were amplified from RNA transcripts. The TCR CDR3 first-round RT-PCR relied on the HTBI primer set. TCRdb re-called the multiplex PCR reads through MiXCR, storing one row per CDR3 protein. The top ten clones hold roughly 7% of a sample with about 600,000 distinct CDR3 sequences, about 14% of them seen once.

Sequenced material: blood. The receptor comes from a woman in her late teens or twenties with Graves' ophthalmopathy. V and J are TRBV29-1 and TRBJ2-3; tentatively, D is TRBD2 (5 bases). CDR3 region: CSVSMGRSDTQYF. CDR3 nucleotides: TGCAGCGTCTCGATGGGGAGATCAGATACGCAGTATTTT.